This T cell receptor beta chain was retrieved from a study of blood T cell repertoires in COVID-19. Germline lookup yields CDR1 LNHNV and CDR2 YYDKDF (reference sequence). The CDR3 has 14 residues. J was trimmed by 7 bases and V by 3 bases; bases with no gene match: 5. Libraries were prepared by immunoSEQ multiplex PCR; TCRdb keeps only in-frame clonotypes and omits some of them. The table has around 400,000 clones, around nine tenths seen once; the top ten hold approximately 1.5%. The TCR sequence derives from a woman under 30 who had been exposed to COVID-19. The sample comprised PBMCs or T cells enriched from blood (not recorded which). The chain employs TRBV15 and TRBJ2-1; 8 bases are a match to TRBD2. The CDR3 DNA is TGTGCCACCAGCAGGCGACTAGCGACGAATGAGCAGTTCTTC. Encoded protein: CATSRRLATNEQFF.